The clone carrying this TCR beta chain appeared a few times. Its antigen is unknown. CDR1 is MGHRA and CDR2 is YSYEKL in the germline V gene. The germline V and J ends were trimmed by 4 bases and 1 base, with 10 bases remaining between them. This CDR3 spans 14 amino acids. Primers for the PCR totalled 60 Vbeta and 13 Jbeta. This table comes from immunoSEQ multiplex PCR, and its TCRdb copy is limited to in-frame clones, with some not included. The data contain about 190,000 clones, roughly 80% of them singletons. The sample originates from a study of cytomegalovirus exposure and HLA in healthy donors. Study outcomes and limitations: Common viral pathogens (according to a later analysis) appeared linked to several of the most significant clusters.

This clonotype was obtained from a woman aged 30 to 39 in good health and CMV-seropositive. Material: PBMCs. The rearrangement links TRBV4-1 to TRBJ1-1, with TRBD1 as a possible D gene (5 bases). CDR3 in DNA: TGCGCCAGCAGCCTAGAGGGGCGGAACACTGAAGCTTTCTTT. It yields the protein CASSLEGRNTEAFF.